These T cell receptor beta chains were read from a single sample in a study of follicular helper T cells after annual influenza vaccination. Sequenced by immunoSEQ multiplex PCR; TCRdb stores in-frame clones only, minus some. The repertoire consists of fewer than 30,000 clones, with roughly 80% occurring once and the leading ten covering 1% to 1.5%. The sample here was CXCR5+ CD38- circulating T follicular helper cells from blood, taken on the day of influenza vaccination. The receptor set was obtained from an adult who received the influenza vaccine. Both conserved end residues are part of each CDR3. D genes are given only for firm matches. Clone size, where shown, is once, few, many, or a class for clones that have expanded.

V,size,D,J,CDR3,DNA
TRBV6-6,-,-,TRBJ2-7,CASSSGTPPYEQYF,TGTGCCAGCAGTTCAGGGACTCCCCCCTACGAGCAGTACTTC
TRBV7-6,-,TRBD1,TRBJ1-2,CASSLATGERVYGYTF,TGTGCCAGCAGCTTAGCGACAGGGGAAAGGGTCTATGGCTACACCTTC
TRBV9,-,TRBD2,TRBJ2-1,CASSQASGNRGHEQFF,TGTGCCAGCTCCCAGGCTAGCGGGAATCGAGGCCATGAGCAGTTCTTC
TRBV30,once,TRBD2,TRBJ2-2,CAWSPGTSGISPRELFF,TGTGCCTGGAGCCCAGGGACTAGCGGGATATCCCCCCGGGAGCTGTTTTTT
TRBV12-5,-,-,TRBJ1-3,CASTPSSGNTIYF,TGTGCTAGTACCCCTAGCTCTGGAAACACCATATATTTT
TRBV4-1,-,TRBD2,TRBJ2-5,CASSQQTSGGLETQYF,TGCGCCAGCAGCCAACAGACTAGCGGGGGGCTGGAGACCCAGTACTTC
TRBV28,-,-,TRBJ2-7,CATRRQVSSYEQYF,TGTGCCACCAGAAGACAGGTTAGCTCCTACGAGCAGTACTTC
TRBV5-1,-,-,TRBJ2-7,CASSKTAGTYEQYF,TGCGCCAGCAGTAAAACGGCGGGGACCTACGAGCAGTACTTC
TRBV5-5,-,-,TRBJ1-5,CASRQQGMGNQPQHF,TGTGCCAGCAGGCAACAGGGCATGGGCAATCAGCCCCAGCATTTT
TRBV7-2,-,TRBD1,TRBJ2-7,CASSPMGQKYEQYF,TGTGCCAGCAGCCCCATGGGACAGAAATACGAGCAGTACTTC
TRBV15,-,TRBD2,TRBJ2-7,CATSRDLAGDYEQYF,TGTGCCACCAGCAGAGATTTGGCGGGAGACTACGAGCAGTACTTC
TRBV5-6,-,-,TRBJ2-1,CASSLGTTFYNEQFF,TGTGCCAGCAGCTTGGGAACTACGTTCTACAATGAGCAGTTCTTC
TRBV5-1,-,TRBD2,TRBJ2-1,CASSSPGRAGNEQFF,TGCGCCAGCAGCTCCCCCGGGAGGGCCGGCAATGAGCAGTTCTTC
TRBV6-5,-,TRBD1,TRBJ1-2,CASSAPHGQGGYTF,TGTGCCAGCAGTGCACCCCACGGACAGGGAGGCTACACCTTC
TRBV5-1,-,-,TRBJ2-5,CASSAGLQETQYF,TGCGCCAGCAGTGCCGGACTACAAGAGACCCAGTACTTC
TRBV28,-,-,TRBJ1-1,CASNSVGAEAFF,TGTGCCAGCAACAGCGTCGGGGCTGAAGCTTTCTTT
TRBV5-4,-,-,TRBJ2-1,CASSLRDTEQFF,TGTGCCAGCAGCCTCCGGGACACTGAGCAGTTCTTC
TRBV19,once,-,TRBJ1-4,CASSIGGSTNEKLFF,TGTGCCAGTAGTATTGGAGGCTCAACTAATGAAAAACTGTTTTTT
TRBV5-4,-,TRBD2,TRBJ2-1,CASSLTSGRGNEQFF,TGTGCCAGCAGCTTGACTAGCGGGAGGGGAAATGAGCAGTTCTTC
TRBV7-3,-,TRBD2,TRBJ2-1,CASSLSGGADNEQFF,TGTGCCAGCAGCTTGTCCGGGGGGGCTGATAATGAGCAGTTCTTC
TRBV28,-,-,TRBJ1-1,CASSLGQEAFF,TGTGCCAGCAGTTTAGGGCAGGAAGCTTTCTTT
TRBV30,-,TRBD2,TRBJ2-2,CAWSPAGGGTGELFF,TGTGCCTGGAGCCCTGCGGGGGGTGGAACCGGGGAGCTGTTTTTT
TRBV28,-,-,TRBJ1-2,CASSLLELEGYTF,TGTGCCAGCAGTTTATTAGAGTTGGAGGGCTACACCTTC
TRBV2,-,-,TRBJ1-1,CASSRERSTEAFF,TGTGCCAGCAGCCGGGAGAGGAGCACTGAAGCTTTCTTT